A single sample gave rise to the 21 T cell receptor beta chains below, sequenced in a study of vaccination and CD4 T cells after COVID-19. No antigen has been identified for these receptors. Treatment in this sample: roughly ten-day PBMC culture with coronavirus spike peptide pools or control peptides (ViraFEST assay). Cultured CD4+ T cell DNA underwent sequencing with the Oncomine TCR Beta short-read assay. MiXCR, run by TCRdb on the PCR reads, gives a single entry per CDR3 protein. Here the sample spans around 15,000 distinct CDR3 sequences, approximately 77% being singletons. The material was CD4+ T cells from blood, cultured in vitro, obtained after SARS-CoV-2 vaccination. These receptors originate from a human donor who received a COVID-19 vaccine.

The V and J genes are TRBV12-3 or TRBV12-4 and TRBJ2-3, with TRBD2 identical over 8 bases. V dropped 6 bases and J dropped 7; count of bases not matched to a gene: 9. The CDR3 has 14 residues. CDR3 residues: CASRPGTRSYTQYF. For the CDR3, the DNA is TGTGCCAGCAGACCCGGGACTAGGTCGTATACGCAGTATTTT.

This chain links TRBV27 with TRBJ1-5, with D possibly being TRBD1 (6 bases). CDR1 MNHEY and CDR2 SMNVEV come from the germline V gene (reference sequence). There are 13 residues in the CDR3. The V end was cut by 4 bases, the J end by 4 bases, with 8 bases between. Written as DNA, the CDR3 is TGTGCCAGCAGTTCGGACAGAAATCAGCCCCAGCATTTT. Protein product: CASSSDRNQPQHF.

The rearrangement links TRBV20-1 to TRBJ1-3; 7 positions match TRBD1. The CDR3 runs 17 residues. The V gene end was trimmed by 0 bases and the J gene end by 4 bases; junction bases not matched to a gene: 12. Germline loops: CDR1 DFQATT, CDR2 SNEGSKA (reference sequence). The CDR3, as DNA: TGCAGTGCTAGAGATCCTACAGGGGAAGGAGTCGGAAACACCATATATTTT. Its translation is CSARDPTGEGVGNTIYF.

The chain links TRBV6-1 to TRBJ2-5; D is perhaps TRBD2 (6 bases). The CDR3 length is 15 residues. The V gene's germline CDR1 is MNHNS and CDR2 SASEGT. The V end was cut by 3 bases, the J end by 2 bases, with 13 bases between. The CDR3 nucleotides read TGTGCCAGCAGTGACAGGATTGGGAGGCAAGAGACCCAGTACTTC. This codes for CASSDRIGRQETQYF.

V usage is TRBV6-5 and J usage is TRBJ1-6; a weak D match, TRBD1 (5 bases). There are 16 residues in the CDR3. From germline, CDR1 is MNHEY and CDR2 SVGAGI. Deletions cut 4 bases from V and 8 bases from J, with 18 bases between. Here the CDR3 reads CASSFAVGQGYSPLHF. CDR3 sequence (DNA): TGTGCCAGCAGTTTCGCCGTGGGGCAGGGCTATTCACCCCTCCACTTT.

This clonotype was seen a single time. This chain uses TRBV15 with TRBJ1-2; D may be TRBD1 (5 bases). The V end lost 3 bases, the J end lost 4 bases, and 15 bases lay between the germline ends. The germline gives CDR1 LNHNV, CDR2 YYDKDF (reference sequence). This CDR3 is 15 amino acids long. In DNA, the CDR3 is TGTGCCACCAGCAGCGCGGGACGTAGGAGCTATGGCTACACCTTC. It yields the protein CATSSAGRRSYGYTF.

CDR3 DNA sequence: TGTGCCAGCACCACCGGAGGGTACGAGCAGTACTTC. This codes for CASTTGGYEQYF. The V gene is TRBV12-3 or TRBV12-4, the J gene TRBJ2-7, with D maybe TRBD2 (6 bases). The ends were cut back, 7 bases at V and 4 bases at J, with 11 bases in the middle. There are 12 residues in the CDR3.

The chain recombines TRBV7-3 with TRBJ2-2; no clear D. Looked up from germline, CDR1 is SGHTA and CDR2 is FQGTGA. The germline V and J ends were trimmed by 3 bases and 5 bases, with 13 bases remaining between them. The CDR3 runs to 15 residues. The CDR3 DNA reads as TGTGCCAGCAGCTTCGGTAGGAGTCCAACCGGGGAGCTGTTTTTT. Translation: CASSFGRSPTGELFF.

The chain couples TRBV19 to TRBJ1-5, with 12 bases lining up with TRBD1. From germline, CDR1 is LNHDA and CDR2 SQIVND (reference sequence). The CDR3 loop spans 17 amino acids. V shed 5 bases, J shed 2 bases, and the junction held 7 bases outside the gene matches. The CDR3 DNA reads as TGTGCCAGTAGTTCCGGGACAGGGGGCAGGGGCAATCAGCCCCAGCATTTT. Its protein product is CASSSGTGGRGNQPQHF.

V and J are TRBV18 and TRBJ2-3; 7 nucleotides match TRBD2. V lost 3 bases to trimming and J lost 1 base; unmatched junction nucleotides: 10. The CDR3 totals 17 residues. Germline loops: CDR1 KGHSH, CDR2 LQKENI. The CDR3 coding sequence is TGTGCCAGCTCACCGGACCTTTGGGGGGGGGGCACAGATACGCAGTATTTT. This gives the protein CASSPDLWGGGTDTQYF.

The chain carries TRBV27 and TRBJ2-3; D tentatively fits TRBD1 or TRBD2 (5 bases each). The CDR3 has 13 residues. The germline V gene has CDR1 MNHEY and CDR2 SMNVEV (reference sequence). V was clipped by 8 bases and J by 4 bases, with 13 bases between them. The CDR3 reads CASDSLGADTQYF. The CDR3 bases are TGTGCCAGCGACTCCTTGGGGGCAGATACGCAGTATTTT.

V gene TRBV6-5 combines with J gene TRBJ1-5; TRBD1 aligns across 7 bases. The V and J ends lost 2 bases and 7 bases, in that order; junction bases with no gene match: 5. From germline, CDR1 is MNHEY and CDR2 SVGAGI. The CDR3 length is 14 residues. The CDR3 protein is CASSYRDRSQPQHF. Here the CDR3 DNA reads TGTGCCAGCAGTTACCGGGACAGAAGCCAGCCCCAGCATTTT.

The gene calls are TRBV20-1 and TRBJ1-1, with D unclear. There are 12 residues in the CDR3. Germline CDR1 and CDR2: DFQATT and SNEGSKA (reference sequence). V lost 5 bases and J lost 3, with 10 bases in between. CDR3 DNA: TGCAGTGCTCTAGCCCGGGACACTGAAGCTTTCTTT. This translates into CSALARDTEAFF.

The CDR3 sequence: CASSHSGQGDGETQYF. The CDR3 bases are TGTGCCAGCTCACACTCGGGACAGGGAGATGGAGAGACCCAGTACTTC. This rearrangement joins TRBV18 to TRBJ2-5; 9 bases are a match to TRBD1. From germline, CDR1 is KGHSH and CDR2 LQKENI. Trimming took 4 bases from V and 4 from J; bases not matched to a gene: 10. This CDR3 is built from 16 residues. Full variable domain (outside the CDR3, taken from reference TRBV18 and TRBJ2-5): NAGVMQNPRHLVRRRGQEARLRCSPMKGHSHVYWYRQLPEEGLKFMVYLQKENIIDESGMPKERFSAEFPKEGPSILRIQQVVRGDSAAYFCASSHSGQGDGETQYFGPGTRLLVL.

This clonotype was seen a single time. The chain combines TRBV7-9 with TRBJ1-2, with TRBD1 identical over 7 bases. The CDR3 consists of 16 residues. The germline V gene has CDR1 SEHNR and CDR2 FQNEAQ (reference sequence). V lost 1 base and J lost 4; bases outside the gene matches: 9. The CDR3: CASSLVGGRGGYGYTF. The CDR3 nucleotides read TGTGCCAGCAGCTTAGTCGGCGGCAGGGGGGGCTATGGCTACACCTTC. Based on the CDR3 plus reference TRBV7-9 and TRBJ1-2, the full variable domain is DTGVSQNPRHKITKRGQNVTFRCDPISEHNRLYWYRQTLGQGPEFLTYFQNEAQLEKSRLLSDRFSAERPKGSFSTLEIQRTEQGDSAMYLCASSLVGGRGGYGYTFGSGTRLTVV.

The V call is TRBV20-1, the J call TRBJ1-2; TRBD1 agrees at 10 bases. Germline assignment: CDR1 DFQATT and CDR2 SNEGSKA (reference sequence). The J segment lost 8 bases and the V segment lost 6 bases, leaving 9 bases of the junction unmatched. CDR3 length: 13 residues. DNA for the CDR3: TGCAGTGCCTATAAGACAGGGGGCTTAGGCTACACCTTC. It codes for CSAYKTGGLGYTF.

This chain links TRBV7-2 with TRBJ1-5; 9 bases line up with TRBD1. Germline CDR1 is SGHTA and CDR2 is FQGNSA. The CDR3 totals 16 residues. The V gene end was trimmed by 5 bases and the J gene end by 6 bases; junction bases not matched to a gene: 11. The chain's CDR3 is CASSAEPGQGLQPQHF. The CDR3 DNA reads as TGTGCCAGCAGCGCAGAACCGGGACAGGGACTTCAGCCCCAGCATTTT.

This clonotype has a single count. The V gene is TRBV20-1, the J gene TRBJ2-7; 15 positions agree with TRBD2. Judging by the DNA end, TRBJ2-5 fits better; the J call may be wrong. The CDR3 spans 16 residues. Germline lookup yields CDR1 DFQATT and CDR2 SNEGSKA (reference sequence). CDR3 DNA: TGCAGTGCTTACGGACTAGCGGGGGGGCAAGGGGAGACCCAGTACTTC. Amino acids: CSAYGLAGGQGETQYF.

V gene TRBV7-9 combines with J gene TRBJ1-1; the D gene is possibly TRBD1 (5 bases). CDR3 length equals 15 residues. Germline V CDR1 and CDR2: SEHNR, FQNEAQ (reference sequence). Deletions cut 0 bases from V and 7 bases from J, with 15 bases between. This chain's CDR3 is CASSLAGRGAGEAFF. The CDR3 DNA is TGTGCCAGCAGCTTAGCGGGGAGGGGAGCAGGTGAAGCTTTCTTT.

The rearrangement links TRBV27 to TRBJ2-5, with D perhaps matching TRBD2 (6 bases). Germline CDR1 reads MNHEY; CDR2 reads SMNVEV (reference sequence). Trimming pared 2 bases from V and 3 bases from J, leaving 7 bases between. The CDR3 is 13 residues long. Written as DNA, the CDR3 is TGTGCCAGCAGTTTAGGCGGGAAAGAGACCCAGTACTTC. This encodes CASSLGGKETQYF.

This chain connects TRBV7-6 to TRBJ2-5; D ambiguous. The CDR3 has 12 residues. The germline gives CDR1 SGHVS, CDR2 FNYEAQ. The germline V and J ends were trimmed by 5 bases and 0 bases, with 4 bases remaining between them. In DNA, the CDR3 is TGTGCCAGCAGCAAAAACCAAGAGACCCAGTACTTC. Amino acid sequence: CASSKNQETQYF.